The rows below give T cell receptor beta chains drawn from one sample of a study of T cells in Graves' hyperthyroidism and ophthalmopathy. TCRdb recomputed calls from the multiplex PCR reads with MiXCR, one row per CDR3 protein. The data hold about 840,000 distinct CDR3 sequences, with 38% observed a single time. Sequences were obtained from blood. These receptors were obtained from a young man with Graves' hyperthyroidism. Each CDR3 is given with its conserved first and last residue. Each record gives: clone size, V gene, J gene, D gene, CDR3 DNA, CDR3 protein. A D gene is named only where the DNA matches it firmly. Size values are once, few and many counts, or a class for expanded clones, and some rows have none.

>few|TRBV15|TRBJ2-2|NA
TGTGCCACCAGCAGAGATGGGCAGATCGGGGAGCTGTTTTTT
CATSRDGQIGELFF
>NA|TRBV24-1|TRBJ1-2|NA
TGTGCCACCAGTGATCAGGAGTATGGCTACACCTTC
CATSDQEYGYTF
>few|TRBV10-3|TRBJ1-2|NA
TGTGCCAGCAGTAGCGACTGGGCCAACTATGGCTACACCTTC
CASSSDWANYGYTF
>many|TRBV4-1|TRBJ1-2|NA
TGCGCCAGCAGCCAAGATGGGAGTTATGGCTACACCTTC
CASSQDGSYGYTF
>NA|TRBV10-3|TRBJ2-6|NA
TGTGCCATCAGTGCGTCCCCGGAGGGGGTATCTGGGGCCAACGTCCTGACTTTC
CAISASPEGVSGANVLTF
>few|TRBV7-9|TRBJ1-5|NA
TGTGCCAGCAGCTGGGCCGGGACCCCCAATCAGCCCCAGCATTTT
CASSWAGTPNQPQHF
>many|TRBV7-9|TRBJ2-5|NA
TGTGCCAGCAGCCCGGGTGGGTGGCAAGAGACCCAGTACTTC
CASSPGGWQETQYF
>many|TRBV2|TRBJ2-5|NA
TGTGCCAGCAGTGAATGGGACATTCAAGAGACCCAGTACTTC
CASSEWDIQETQYF
>NA|TRBV5-4|TRBJ2-2|NA
TGTGCCAGCAGCTTAGTGAACAGTCACACCGGGGAGCTGTTTTTT
CASSLVNSHTGELFF
>NA|TRBV6-6|TRBJ2-7|TRBD1
TGTGCCAGCAGGTCGGGACAGATCTACGAGCAGTACTTC
CASRSGQIYEQYF
>NA|TRBV7-9|TRBJ1-2|NA
TGTGCCAGCAGCTTAGAAATAGGGACGGGAGGCTACACCTTC
CASSLEIGTGGYTF
>NA|TRBV5-8|TRBJ2-5|NA
TGTGCCAGCAGTCACGGGAGCAATCAGCCCCAGTACTTC
CASSHGSNQPQYF
>NA|TRBV7-8|TRBJ1-5|TRBD1
TGTGCCAGCAGCTCCCGGAGGGGAGCGAGGGGGCTTGGCAATCAGCCCCAGCATTTT
CASSSRRGARGLGNQPQHF
>NA|TRBV13|TRBJ1-5|NA
TGTGCCAGCAGCTTGTTTACTGTACCACAAAATGGGCCCCAGCATTTT
CASSLFTVPQNGPQHF
>NA|TRBV29-1|TRBJ1-3|NA
TGCAGCAGTTCAGGGATCGGAAACACCATATATTTT
CSSSGIGNTIYF
>few|TRBV6-5|TRBJ1-6|TRBD1
TGTGCCAGCAGTCACACGCCTTCTGGACAGGGTTCGGCACCCCTCCACTTT
CASSHTPSGQGSAPLHF
>once|TRBV7-8|TRBJ1-2|NA
TGTGCCAGCAGCTCCCGGGGGGACAAGGGCTATGGCTACACCTTC
CASSSRGDKGYGYTF
>NA|TRBV7-9|TRBJ2-5|TRBD1
TGTGCCAGCAGCCAGGGACAGGGTGGGGAAAAGACCCAGTACTTC
CASSQGQGGEKTQYF
>NA|TRBV25-1|TRBJ1-2|NA
TGTGCCAGCAGTGCCACCGGGACACACCTCACTAACTATGGCTACACCTTC
CASSATGTHLTNYGYTF
>few|TRBV4-1|TRBJ1-5|NA
TGCGCCAGCAGCCAAGATGCGTCCGCGGAGCCCCAGCATTTT
CASSQDASAEPQHF
>NA|TRBV25-1|TRBJ1-2|TRBD1
TGTGCCAGCAGTCCCGGGACAGCCTTCCTCTATGGCTACACCTTC
CASSPGTAFLYGYTF
>few|TRBV7-2|TRBJ2-7|TRBD2
TGTGCCAGCAGCTTACCCCCTAGCGGGTCATCCTACGAGCAGTACTTC
CASSLPPSGSSYEQYF
>few|TRBV29-1|TRBJ2-7|NA
TGCAGCGGTGTACCGGGACCTCGGGCACACGAGCAGTACTTC
CSGVPGPRAHEQYF
>many|TRBV7-2|TRBJ2-5|NA
TGTGCCAGCAGCCCCGCCGGGCAGGGAGGAGAGACCCAGTACTTC
CASSPAGQGGETQYF
>many|TRBV19|TRBJ1-4|TRBD1
TGTGCCAGTAGTATGGACAGGGACACTGAAAAACTGTTTTTT
CASSMDRDTEKLFF
>NA|TRBV7-8|TRBJ2-7|TRBD2
TGTGCCAGCAGTTACTCGATGACTAGCGGGATCAGCTCCTACGAGCAGTACTTC
CASSYSMTSGISSYEQYF
>many|TRBV10-3|TRBJ2-5|NA
TGTGCCATCAGTGAACCGTCCGAGACCCAGTACTTC
CAISEPSETQYF